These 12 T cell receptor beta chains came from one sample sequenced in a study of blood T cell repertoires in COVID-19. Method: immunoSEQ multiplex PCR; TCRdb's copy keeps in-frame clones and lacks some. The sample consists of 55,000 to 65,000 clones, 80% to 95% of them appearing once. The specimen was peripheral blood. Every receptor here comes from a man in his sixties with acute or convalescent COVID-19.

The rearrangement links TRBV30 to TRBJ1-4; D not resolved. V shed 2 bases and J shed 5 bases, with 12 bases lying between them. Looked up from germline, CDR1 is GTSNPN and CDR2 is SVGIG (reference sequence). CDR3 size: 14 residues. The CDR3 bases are TGTGCCTGGAGTTTAACAGCCCCAAATGAAAAACTGTTTTTT. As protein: CAWSLTAPNEKLFF.

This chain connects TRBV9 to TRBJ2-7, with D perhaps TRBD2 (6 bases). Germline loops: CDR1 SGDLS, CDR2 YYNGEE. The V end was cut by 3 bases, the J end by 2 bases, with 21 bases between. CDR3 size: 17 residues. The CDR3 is CASSASGTLAFPYEQYF. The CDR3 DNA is TGTGCCAGCAGCGCGTCCGGGACTCTCGCATTTCCCTACGAGCAGTACTTC.

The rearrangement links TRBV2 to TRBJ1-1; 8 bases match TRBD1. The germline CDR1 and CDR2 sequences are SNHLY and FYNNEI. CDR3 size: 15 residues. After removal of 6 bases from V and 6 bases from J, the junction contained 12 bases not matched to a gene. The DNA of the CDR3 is TGTGCCAGCAGCCGCCCAGGGACAGGACATTCTGAAGCTTTCTTT. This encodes CASSRPGTGHSEAFF.

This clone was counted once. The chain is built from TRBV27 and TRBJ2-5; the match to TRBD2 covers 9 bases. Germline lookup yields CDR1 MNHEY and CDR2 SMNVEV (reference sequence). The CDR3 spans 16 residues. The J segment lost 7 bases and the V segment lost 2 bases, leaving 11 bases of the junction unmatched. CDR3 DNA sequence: TGTGCCAGCAGTTTACCGACGCGGGAGGGGCCTGGGACCCAGTACTTC. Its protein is CASSLPTREGPGTQYF.

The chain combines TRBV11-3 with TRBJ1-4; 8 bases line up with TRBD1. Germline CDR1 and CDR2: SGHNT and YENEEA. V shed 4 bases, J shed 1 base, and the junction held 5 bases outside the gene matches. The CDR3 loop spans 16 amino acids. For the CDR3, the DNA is TGTGCCAGCAGCTCAGGACAGGGAGTAACTAATGAAAAACTGTTTTTT. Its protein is CASSSGQGVTNEKLFF.

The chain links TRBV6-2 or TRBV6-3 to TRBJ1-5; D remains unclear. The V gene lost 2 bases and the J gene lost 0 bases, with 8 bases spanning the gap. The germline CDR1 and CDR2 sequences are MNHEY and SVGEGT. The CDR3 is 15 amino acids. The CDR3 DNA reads TGTGCCAGCAGTTACCCGGGATTTAGCAATCAGCCCCAGCATTTT. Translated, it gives CASSYPGFSNQPQHF.

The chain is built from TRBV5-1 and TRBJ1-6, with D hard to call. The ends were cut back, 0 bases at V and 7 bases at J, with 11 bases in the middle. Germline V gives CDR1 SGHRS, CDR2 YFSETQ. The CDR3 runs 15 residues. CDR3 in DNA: TGCGCCAGCAGCTTGGAAGGAGCCAGAAATTCACCCCTCCACTTT. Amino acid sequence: CASSLEGARNSPLHF.

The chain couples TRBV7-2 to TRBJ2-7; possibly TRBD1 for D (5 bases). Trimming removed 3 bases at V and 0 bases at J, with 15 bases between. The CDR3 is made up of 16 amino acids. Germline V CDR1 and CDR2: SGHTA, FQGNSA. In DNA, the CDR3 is TGTGCCAGCAGCTTCCATAACCCCAGGGACTCCTACGAGCAGTACTTC. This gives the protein CASSFHNPRDSYEQYF.

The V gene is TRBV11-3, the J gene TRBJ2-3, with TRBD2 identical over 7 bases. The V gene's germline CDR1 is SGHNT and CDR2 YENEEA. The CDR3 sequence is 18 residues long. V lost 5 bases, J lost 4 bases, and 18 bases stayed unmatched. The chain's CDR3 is CASSPRLGGGPEADTQYF. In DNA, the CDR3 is TGTGCCAGCAGCCCCAGACTGGGGGGAGGGCCGGAAGCAGATACGCAGTATTTT.

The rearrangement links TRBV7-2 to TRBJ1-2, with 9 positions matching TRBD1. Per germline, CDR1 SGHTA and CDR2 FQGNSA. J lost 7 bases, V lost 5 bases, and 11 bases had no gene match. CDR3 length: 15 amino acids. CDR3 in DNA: TGTGCCAGCAGCCTAAGACAGGGGGTACCTCGTGGCTACACCTTC. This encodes CASSLRQGVPRGYTF.

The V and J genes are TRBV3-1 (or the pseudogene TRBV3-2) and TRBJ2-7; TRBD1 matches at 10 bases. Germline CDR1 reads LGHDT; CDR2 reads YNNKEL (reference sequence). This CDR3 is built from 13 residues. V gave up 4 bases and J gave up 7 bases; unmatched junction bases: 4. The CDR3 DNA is TGTGCCAGCAGCCGACAGGGGGCCCGGGAGCAGTACTTC. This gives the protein CASSRQGAREQYF.

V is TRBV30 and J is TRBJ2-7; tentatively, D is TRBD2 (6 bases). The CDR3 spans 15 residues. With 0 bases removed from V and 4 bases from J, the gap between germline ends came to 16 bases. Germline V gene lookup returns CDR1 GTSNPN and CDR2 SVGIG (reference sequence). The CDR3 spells CAWSVSAGLGYEQYF. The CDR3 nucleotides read TGTGCCTGGAGTGTAAGCGCGGGGTTGGGGTACGAGCAGTACTTC.